The next 21 T cell receptor beta chains were all read from a single sample in a study of cytotoxic CD8 clonotypes in ibrutinib-treated CLL. Assay: immunoSEQ multiplex PCR; the TCRdb copy retains only in-frame clones and omits some. Among about 310,000 clones listed, almost 80% were seen once. The source material was PBMCs, sampled before ibrutinib treatment. The receptors shown here come from a human donor with chronic lymphocytic leukemia.

This clone has a single count. This chain links TRBV28 with TRBJ2-2; no clear D. V dropped 3 bases and J dropped 6 bases, with 11 bases sitting between them. The CDR3 spans 14 residues. In germline, CDR1 is MDHEN, CDR2 SYDVKM. The CDR3 sequence is CASSFTFGPGELFF. The CDR3 DNA follows: TGTGCCAGCAGTTTCACATTCGGCCCCGGGGAGCTGTTTTTT.

The chain combines TRBV29-1 with TRBJ2-5; D unclear. The CDR3 runs to 12 residues. Trimming removed 7 bases at V and 7 bases at J, with 16 bases between. Germline-derived CDR1 and CDR2 are SQVTM and ANQGSEA. In DNA, the CDR3 is TGCAGCGCAGGAAGAGGTTCGGGGACCCAGTACTTC. Translating it yields CSAGRGSGTQYF.

The rearrangement joins TRBV6-1 to TRBJ2-7; D is perhaps TRBD1 or TRBD2 (5 bases each). The germline V gene encodes CDR1 MNHNS and CDR2 SASEGT. With 2 bases removed from V and 1 base from J, the gap between germline ends came to 21 bases. The CDR3 extends over 18 amino acids. The CDR3: CASSERGDDFLSSYEQYF. CDR3 DNA: TGTGCCAGCAGTGAACGAGGGGACGATTTCTTGAGTTCCTACGAGCAGTACTTC.

The rearrangement links TRBV6-5 to TRBJ2-3; D is ambiguous. Trimming took off 6 bases at V and 2 bases at J, with 15 bases between the two ends. This CDR3 spans 15 amino acids. Germline CDR1 MNHEY, CDR2 SVGAGI. CDR3 nucleotide sequence: TGTGCCAGCAGCCCTATCGTCCGATACACAGATACGCAGTATTTT. Translated: CASSPIVRYTDTQYF.

The CDR3 nucleotides are TGTGCCAGCAGTTTAGCGACAGGGGGGGAGACCCAGTACTTC. Translating it yields CASSLATGGETQYF. The chain is built from TRBV27 and TRBJ2-5, with 9 nucleotides matching TRBD1. Germline V CDR1 and CDR2: MNHEY, SMNVEV (reference sequence). Losses at the gene ends were 2 bases for V and 5 bases for J; bases not matched to a gene: 3. The CDR3 spans 14 residues.

The rearrangement uses TRBV29-1 and TRBJ2-1; D is unclear. Trimming shortened V by 0 bases and J by 0 bases, and 12 bases separated the two germline ends. In germline, CDR1 is SQVTM, CDR2 ANQGSEA. The CDR3 runs to 16 residues. The CDR3 nucleotides read TGCAGCGTTGAAGACTCGTCCGCCAGCTCCTACAATGAGCAGTTCTTC. Amino acids: CSVEDSSASSYNEQFF.

There are a few counts of this clone. The V call is TRBV4-1, the J call TRBJ1-2; D unclear. Germline-derived CDR1 and CDR2 are MGHRA and YSYEKL. This CDR3 region has 16 residues. Trimming stripped 0 bases from V and 8 bases from J, with 19 bases between. The CDR3: CASSQEREGGDKGYTF. For the CDR3, the DNA is TGCGCCAGCAGCCAAGAGAGAGAAGGTGGAGACAAAGGCTACACCTTC.

The chain carries TRBV14 and TRBJ2-1; TRBD2 is a possible D gene (6 bases). The CDR3 totals 14 residues. The germline CDR1 and CDR2 sequences are SGHDN and FVKESK. Between the trimmed V and J ends, which lost 3 bases and 3 bases, there was a span of 9 bases. The CDR3: CASSHLTSYNEQFF. CDR3 coding DNA: TGTGCCAGCAGCCACTTGACTAGCTACAATGAGCAGTTCTTC.

The V and J genes are TRBV7-2 and TRBJ2-1; 8 positions match TRBD1. V gave up 5 bases and J gave up 1 base; unmatched junction bases: 4. In germline, CDR1 is SGHTA, CDR2 FQGNSA. The CDR3 sequence is 15 residues long. The CDR3 protein is CASSPRQGSYNEQFF. The DNA for the CDR3 is TGTGCCAGCAGCCCCCGACAGGGGTCCTACAATGAGCAGTTCTTC. Drawing the rest from reference TRBV7-2 and TRBJ2-1, the complete variable domain is GAGVSQSPSNKVTEKGKDVELRCDPISGHTALYWYRQSLGQGLEFLIYFQGNSAPDKSGLPSDRFSAERTGGSVSTLTIQRTQQEDSAVYLCASSPRQGSYNEQFFGPGTRLTVL.

This clone has only one observation. This chain joins TRBV7-2 and TRBJ1-2; no definite D call. The CDR3 is 12 amino acids. V lost 8 bases and J 2 bases, leaving 9 bases between the germline ends. CDR1 is SGHTA and CDR2 is FQGNSA in the germline V gene. CDR3 residues: CASLQRNYGYTF. The CDR3 bases are TGTGCCAGCCTTCAACGGAACTATGGCTACACCTTC.

V is TRBV28 and J is TRBJ1-4, with D hard to call. V was shortened by 6 bases and J by 7 bases, with 15 bases between the two germline ends. The germline V gene encodes CDR1 MDHEN and CDR2 SYDVKM. This CDR3 spans 14 amino acids. The CDR3 DNA reads TGTGCCAGCAGCCAACACACGATCGGTGAAAAACTGTTTTTT. It specifies CASSQHTIGEKLFF.

This chain links TRBV15 with TRBJ2-7; 11 bases agree with TRBD2. Germline V gene data show CDR1 as LNHNV and CDR2 as YYDKDF (reference sequence). V dropped 1 base and J dropped 0; count of bases not matched to a gene: 11. The CDR3 sequence is 19 residues long. The CDR3 region is CATSRGGGGTSGSSYEQYF. The DNA for the CDR3 is TGTGCCACCAGCAGAGGAGGAGGGGGGACTAGCGGTAGCTCCTACGAGCAGTACTTC.

The chain joins TRBV2 to TRBJ2-1; 8 positions agree with TRBD1. Germline V gene lookup returns CDR1 SNHLY and CDR2 FYNNEI. With V trimmed by 4 bases and J by 2 bases, 7 bases remained unmatched. The CDR3 consists of 16 residues. Here the CDR3 DNA reads TGTGCCAGCAGTGCCTTCAGGGACAGGACCTACAATGAGCAGTTCTTC. As protein: CASSAFRDRTYNEQFF.

This chain joins TRBV19 and TRBJ2-7, with 7 bases identical to TRBD1. The CDR3 has 15 residues. The V gene end was trimmed by 3 bases and the J gene end by 2 bases; junction bases not matched to a gene: 7. CDR1 and CDR2 from the germline V gene are LNHDA and SQIVND (reference sequence). The CDR3 sequence: CASSMGRQGPYEQYF. As DNA, the CDR3 is TGTGCCAGTAGTATGGGTCGACAGGGACCCTACGAGCAGTACTTC.

This clone was detected only once. The chain recombines TRBV19 with TRBJ1-2; D perhaps matches TRBD1 (5 bases). CDR3 length: 15 residues. CDR1 is LNHDA and CDR2 is SQIVND in the germline V gene (reference sequence). Trimming took 5 bases from V and 7 from J, leaving 20 bases between them. The CDR3, as DNA: TGTGCCAGTAGTCGGTCAGGGAGTCTGGTGGTTGGCTACACCTTC. Its translation: CASSRSGSLVVGYTF.

This chain connects TRBV19 to TRBJ1-5; the match to TRBD1 covers 9 bases. V shed 6 bases, J shed 5 bases, and the junction held 5 bases outside the gene matches. The germline V gene encodes CDR1 LNHDA and CDR2 SQIVND (reference sequence). This CDR3 has 14 amino acids. CDR3 sequence (DNA): TGTGCCAGTAGGGTGGGACAGGGTTATCAGCCCCAGCATTTT. It translates to CASRVGQGYQPQHF.

Here the CDR3 reads CASSQDGGGVYTGELFF. CDR3 nucleotide sequence: TGCGCCAGCAGCCAAGACGGAGGGGGCGTTTACACCGGGGAGCTGTTTTTT. The chain is built from TRBV4-3 and TRBJ2-2; D possibly corresponds to TRBD1 (7 bases). This CDR3 has 17 amino acids. V lost 0 bases and J 3 bases, leaving 14 bases between the germline ends. Germline V gene data show CDR1 as LGHNA and CDR2 as YSLEER.

The genes are TRBV27 and TRBJ1-2; D unclear. This CDR3 contains 13 residues. V was shortened by 2 bases and J by 5 bases, with 9 bases between the two germline ends. In germline, CDR1 is MNHEY, CDR2 SMNVEV (reference sequence). The CDR3 bases are TGTGCCAGCAGTTTAACCGCAGGATATGGCTACACCTTC. Translating gives CASSLTAGYGYTF.

The rearrangement uses TRBV5-1 and TRBJ2-5, with a possible D match to TRBD1 (6 bases). Germline loops: CDR1 SGHRS, CDR2 YFSETQ. The CDR3 loop spans 15 amino acids. The V and J ends lost 0 bases and 4 bases respectively, with 13 bases between them. CDR3 nucleotides: TGCGCCAGCAGCTTGGGTCAGGGGTGGGGAGAGACCCAGTACTTC. The encoded protein is CASSLGQGWGETQYF.

This clone was seen just once. Other DNA sequences in the sample encode the same CDR3. The chain carries TRBV5-6 and TRBJ1-2, with no clear D. Germline V gene sequence: CDR1 SGHDT, CDR2 YYEEEE. Between the trimmed V and J ends, which lost 0 bases and 5 bases, there was a span of 5 bases. The CDR3 contains 12 residues. The CDR3 is CASSLAGYGYTF. DNA of the CDR3: TGTGCCAGCAGCTTGGCCGGGTATGGCTACACCTTC.

A few counts support this clone. The genes are TRBV29-1 and TRBJ1-1; D perhaps matches TRBD1 (6 bases). V was cut by 4 bases and J by 2 bases, with 11 bases left in between. CDR3 length equals 13 residues. The germline V gene encodes CDR1 SQVTM and CDR2 ANQGSEA. The CDR3 DNA reads as TGCAGCGTTGGTTTGGACAGAAACACTGAAGCTTTCTTT. As protein: CSVGLDRNTEAFF.